Described below is a single T cell receptor (beta chain) sequence and its context. Using immunoSEQ multiplex PCR, the repertoire was profiled, and TCRdb retains in-frame clones only, with some absent. The sample includes some 58,000 clones, about 87% seen only once; the top ten take roughly 3.5%. The CDR3 loop spans 15 amino acids. CDR1 and CDR2 (germline): SNHLY, FYNNEI. With 7 bases removed from V and 3 bases from J, the gap between germline ends came to 19 bases. This record comes from a study of blood T cell repertoires in COVID-19. The wider study: T cells, B-cell-depleted T cells, or PBMCs supplied cDNA or gDNA.

Sequenced input: peripheral blood. This rearrangement joins TRBV2 to TRBJ2-7, with a tentative D call TRBD1 (7 bases). The receptor comes from a human donor in a cohort sampled during active COVID-19. DNA of the CDR3: TGTGCCAGCAACCAGGCGGGACAGTCCGACTACGAGCAGTACTTC. Amino acids: CASNQAGQSDYEQYF.